This T cell receptor (beta chain) was recorded in a study of cytomegalovirus exposure and HLA in healthy donors. Details on this clone: Its specificity is not known.

Germline values: CDR1 SEHNR, CDR2 FQNEAQ (reference sequence). The CDR3 runs 11 residues. V lost 8 bases and J 6 bases, leaving 9 bases between the germline ends. General observations from the study: Reports credit the classifier with highly specific, highly sensitive diagnosis of cytomegalovirus status. Follow-up analysis later connected one missense variant in DCLRE1C with trimming of TCR beta V- and J-genes. Indistinguishability led to the exclusion of some V segments, TRBV6-2 and TRBV6-3 included.

The primer mix had 60 Vbeta and 13 Jbeta primers. Method: immunoSEQ multiplex PCR; TCRdb's copy keeps in-frame clones and lacks some. Counted here are 100,000 to 150,000 clones, roughly 82% occurring once; the ten biggest clones make up roughly 2.6%. V is TRBV7-9 and J is TRBJ2-3; no clear D gene. Sequenced input: PBMCs. This TCR derives from a man aged 50-59 years in good health and CMV-seronegative. The chain's CDR3 is CASSHTDTQYF. The CDR3, as DNA: TGTGCCAGCTCCCACACGGATACGCAGTATTTT.